Following are 14 T cell receptor beta chains from one sample sequenced in a study of shared clonotypes between healthy human individuals (dated by TCRdb to about 2020). Libraries were built with the immunoSEQ multiplex PCR assay. TCRdb's version of the immuneACCESS table is confined to in-frame rearrangements and falls short of the full clone set. An unresolved V gene accounts for under half of the shortfall where checked; the remainder is of unknown origin. The sample has millions of clones on record, roughly 92% of them singletons. The leading ten clones occupy around 0.14% of the sample. Specimen: naive CD4+ T cells sorted from blood. Taken with the paper, the label for cell subset or site translates to: CD45RA+ positively selected. These receptors all come from a man aged 18 to 35 in good health.

The gene calls are TRBV28 and TRBJ1-2; TRBD1 agrees at 8 bases. CDR1 and CDR2 from the germline V gene are MDHEN and SYDVKM. V shed 6 bases, J shed 6 bases, and the junction held 6 bases outside the gene matches. The CDR3 length is 13 residues. The CDR3: CASRAGGLNGYTF. CDR3 bases: TGTGCCAGCAGGGCAGGGGGCTTGAATGGCTACACCTTC.

The rearrangement joins TRBV7-2 to TRBJ2-2; TRBD2 matches 7 bases. V dropped 4 bases and J dropped 4; count of bases not matched to a gene: 9. Germline V gene sequence: CDR1 SGHTA, CDR2 FQGNSA. The CDR3 spans 16 residues. The CDR3 region has the DNA TGTGCCAGCAGCTCTCCATCTAGCGGAGTCACCGGGGAGCTGTTTTTT. This gives the protein CASSSPSSGVTGELFF.

The chain employs TRBV6-1 and TRBJ2-3; no firm D call. V shed 4 bases and J shed 6 bases, with 20 bases lying between them. This CDR3 spans 16 amino acids. Germline loops: CDR1 MNHNS, CDR2 SASEGT. CDR3 in DNA: TGTGCCAGCAGTGTGTCTCCCGGGCCCCTGGTGGATACGCAGTATTTT. This gives the protein CASSVSPGPLVDTQYF.

V usage is TRBV6-1 and J usage is TRBJ1-5; D is uncertain. V was cut by 3 bases and J by 1 base, with 10 bases left in between. The CDR3 sequence is 15 residues long. Germline assignment: CDR1 MNHNS and CDR2 SASEGT. The DNA of the CDR3 is TGTGCCAGCAGTGATCCGGGCAGCAGCAATCAGCCCCAGCATTTT. Translating gives CASSDPGSSNQPQHF.

V usage is TRBV6-1 and J usage is TRBJ2-2; 8 bases align to TRBD2. CDR3 size: 14 residues. J lost 6 bases, V lost 1 base, and 1 base had no gene match. Germline assignment: CDR1 MNHNS and CDR2 SASEGT. For the CDR3, the DNA is TGTGCCAGCAGTGAAGAAGCGGGAGCCGGGGAGCTGTTTTTT. Encoded protein: CASSEEAGAGELFF.

A single count supports this clone. The chain is built from TRBV10-2 and TRBJ1-1, with D unresolved. This CDR3 is 11 amino acids long. V dropped 5 bases and J dropped 8 bases, with 9 bases sitting between them. The germline CDR1 and CDR2 sequences are WSHSY and SAAADI. In DNA form, the CDR3 reads TGCGCCAGCAGTCAAGGGCAGGAAGCTTTCTTT. Amino acids: CASSQGQEAFF.

This chain links TRBV30 with TRBJ1-3, with D unclear. The CDR3 has 15 amino acids. Trimming removed 2 bases from V and 4 bases from J, with 15 bases in between. Looked up from germline, CDR1 is GTSNPN and CDR2 is SVGIG (reference sequence). CDR3 amino acids: CAWSSSRWSGNTIYF. Here the CDR3 DNA reads TGTGCCTGGAGTAGCTCACGCTGGTCAGGAAACACCATATATTTT.

The chain links TRBV18 to TRBJ2-2; TRBD1 is a possible D gene (6 bases). The CDR3 is 13 residues long. Trimming took 4 bases from V and 6 from J, leaving 9 bases between them. Germline CDR1 and CDR2: KGHSH and LQKENI. The CDR3 region is CASSLGQSGELFF. The DNA of the CDR3 is TGTGCCAGCTCACTTGGACAGTCCGGGGAGCTGTTTTTT. The variable domain in full, completed from reference TRBV18 and TRBJ2-2, reads NAGVMQNPRHLVRRRGQEARLRCSPMKGHSHVYWYRQLPEEGLKFMVYLQKENIIDESGMPKERFSAEFPKEGPSILRIQQVVRGDSAAYFCASSLGQSGELFFGEGSRLTVL.

In its sample, this clone was seen once. J is TRBJ1-6 and V is TRBV6-5, with 10 bases fitting TRBD1. The germline V gene has CDR1 MNHEY and CDR2 SVGAGI. Germline trimming cut 2 bases from V and 9 bases from J; bases unmatched to any gene: 7. This CDR3 is built from 16 residues. The CDR3 loop reads CASSYGSGTGVSPLHF. CDR3 sequence (DNA): TGTGCCAGCAGTTACGGGTCCGGGACAGGGGTTTCACCCCTCCACTTT.

The rearrangement joins TRBV6-5 to TRBJ2-7, with D perhaps matching TRBD1 or TRBD2 (5 bases each). CDR1 is MNHEY and CDR2 is SVGAGI in the germline V gene. The CDR3 runs 15 residues. V shed 2 bases and J shed 3 bases, with 14 bases lying between them. The CDR3 reads CASSYVRDGLYEQYF. The CDR3 region has the DNA TGTGCCAGCAGTTACGTCCGGGACGGGCTCTACGAGCAGTACTTC.

This clone was observed a handful of times. V and J are TRBV19 and TRBJ1-1, with a weak D call TRBD1 (6 bases). V lost 3 bases to trimming and J lost 7 bases, with 15 bases between them. The CDR3 has 14 residues. CDR1 is LNHDA, CDR2 SQIVND, per germline (reference sequence). CDR3 protein: CASSIGDRIREAFF. The CDR3 DNA reads as TGTGCCAGTAGTATTGGTGACAGGATACGTGAAGCTTTCTTT.

The V gene is TRBV5-4, the J gene TRBJ1-1; 8 bases match TRBD1. This CDR3 has 16 amino acids. The V gene end was trimmed by 3 bases and the J gene end by 5 bases; junction bases not matched to a gene: 12. Germline assignment: CDR1 SGHNT and CDR2 YYREEE (reference sequence). In DNA, the CDR3 is TGTGCCAGCAGCTCAAATGCAGGGGGCGGGCGGACTGAAGCTTTCTTT. Translated, it gives CASSSNAGGGRTEAFF. The whole variable domain, remainder taken from reference TRBV5-4 and TRBJ1-1, is ETGVTQSPTHLIKTRGQQVTLRCSSQSGHNTVSWYQQALGQGPQFIFQYYREEENGRGNFPPRFSGLQFPNYSSELNVNALELDDSALYLCASSSNAGGGRTEAFFGQGTRLTVV.

The V gene is TRBV9, the J gene TRBJ1-3; 10 bases fit TRBD1. The V and J ends lost 0 bases and 0 bases, in that order; junction bases with no gene match: 9. The CDR3 is made up of 19 amino acids. Germline V gene lookup returns CDR1 SGDLS and CDR2 YYNGEE. The CDR3 DNA reads TGTGCCAGCAGCGTAGCTACTGGGACAGGGGCCCCCTCTGGAAACACCATATATTTT. It yields the protein CASSVATGTGAPSGNTIYF.

The V and J genes are TRBV28 and TRBJ1-2; D is unresolved. With 2 bases removed from V and 4 bases from J, the gap between germline ends came to 11 bases. The CDR3 extends over 14 amino acids. Germline V gene lookup returns CDR1 MDHEN and CDR2 SYDVKM. CDR3 region: CASSLGDLLYGYTF. CDR3 coding DNA: TGTGCCAGCAGTTTAGGTGACCTTCTCTATGGCTACACCTTC.